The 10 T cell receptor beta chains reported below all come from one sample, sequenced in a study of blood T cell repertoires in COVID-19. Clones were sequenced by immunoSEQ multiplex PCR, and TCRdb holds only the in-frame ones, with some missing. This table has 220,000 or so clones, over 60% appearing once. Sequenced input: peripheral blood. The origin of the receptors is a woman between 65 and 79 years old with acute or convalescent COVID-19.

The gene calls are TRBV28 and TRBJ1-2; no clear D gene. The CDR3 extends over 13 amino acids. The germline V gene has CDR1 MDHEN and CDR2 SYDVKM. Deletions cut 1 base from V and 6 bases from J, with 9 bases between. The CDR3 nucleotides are TGTGCCAGCAGTTTATCCGGGTTCAATGGCTACACCTTC. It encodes CASSLSGFNGYTF.

CDR3: CASSQLTGDYNEQFF. CDR3 DNA sequence: TGTGCCAGCAGTCAGTTGACAGGGGATTACAATGAGCAGTTCTTC. The chain combines TRBV28 with TRBJ2-1; 8 bases fit TRBD1. The CDR3 loop spans 15 amino acids. Germline V CDR1 and CDR2: MDHEN, SYDVKM. V was pared by 5 bases and J by 4 bases, with 7 bases of the junction left unmatched.

DNA for the CDR3: TGTGCCAGCAGTTCAGGGGGTTATGGCTACACCTTC. Protein sequence: CASSSGGYGYTF. The chain links TRBV6-6 to TRBJ1-2; the match to TRBD1 covers 7 bases. The V gene's germline CDR1 is MNHNY and CDR2 SVGAGI (reference sequence). The CDR3 contains 12 residues. V was clipped by 4 bases and J by 5 bases; unmatched bases: 1.

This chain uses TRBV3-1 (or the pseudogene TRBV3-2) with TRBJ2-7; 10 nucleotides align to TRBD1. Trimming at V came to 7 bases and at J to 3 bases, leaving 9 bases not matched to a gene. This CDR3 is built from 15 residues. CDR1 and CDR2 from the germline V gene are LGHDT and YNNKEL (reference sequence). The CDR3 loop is CASTEGTGDIYEQYF. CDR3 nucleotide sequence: TGTGCCAGCACCGAGGGGACAGGGGACATCTACGAGCAGTACTTC.

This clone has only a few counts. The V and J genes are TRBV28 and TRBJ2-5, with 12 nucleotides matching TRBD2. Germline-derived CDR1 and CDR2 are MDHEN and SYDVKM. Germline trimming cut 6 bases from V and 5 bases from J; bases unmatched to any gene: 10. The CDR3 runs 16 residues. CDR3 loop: CASSLRLAGAGETQYF. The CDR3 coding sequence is TGTGCCAGCAGCCTCAGACTAGCGGGAGCCGGGGAGACCCAGTACTTC.

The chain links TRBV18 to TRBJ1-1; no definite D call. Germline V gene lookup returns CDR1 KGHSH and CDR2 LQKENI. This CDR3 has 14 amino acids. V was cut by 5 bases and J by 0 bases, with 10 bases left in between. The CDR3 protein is CASSSQVLNTEAFF. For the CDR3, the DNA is TGTGCCAGCTCATCCCAGGTCCTGAACACTGAAGCTTTCTTT.

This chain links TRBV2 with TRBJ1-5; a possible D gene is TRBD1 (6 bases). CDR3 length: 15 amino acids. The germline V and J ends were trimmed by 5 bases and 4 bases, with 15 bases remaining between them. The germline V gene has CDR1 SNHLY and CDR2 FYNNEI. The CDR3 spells CASSYAPDRNQPQHF. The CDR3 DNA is TGTGCCAGCAGTTACGCACCCGACAGGAATCAGCCCCAGCATTTT.

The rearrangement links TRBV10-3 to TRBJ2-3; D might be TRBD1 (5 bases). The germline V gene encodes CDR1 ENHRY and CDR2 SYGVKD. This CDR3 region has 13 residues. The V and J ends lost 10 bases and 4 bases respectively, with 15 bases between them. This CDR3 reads CATSRQLSDTQYF. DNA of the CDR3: TGTGCCACCTCACGACAGTTATCAGATACGCAGTATTTT.

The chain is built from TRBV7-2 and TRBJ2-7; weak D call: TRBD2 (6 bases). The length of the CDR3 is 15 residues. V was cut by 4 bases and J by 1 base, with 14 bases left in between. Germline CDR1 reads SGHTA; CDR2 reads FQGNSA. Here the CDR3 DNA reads TGTGCCAGCAGCTCCTCGACTAGGCCTTCCTACGAGCAGTACTTC. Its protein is CASSSSTRPSYEQYF.

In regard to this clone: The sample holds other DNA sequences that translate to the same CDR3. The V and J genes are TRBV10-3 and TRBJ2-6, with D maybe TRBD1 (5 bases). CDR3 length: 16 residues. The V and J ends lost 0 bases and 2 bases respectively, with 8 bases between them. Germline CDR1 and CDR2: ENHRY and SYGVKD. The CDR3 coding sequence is TGTGCCATCAGTGAGTCCGCAGGGCCTGGGGCCAACGTCCTGACTTTC. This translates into CAISESAGPGANVLTF.